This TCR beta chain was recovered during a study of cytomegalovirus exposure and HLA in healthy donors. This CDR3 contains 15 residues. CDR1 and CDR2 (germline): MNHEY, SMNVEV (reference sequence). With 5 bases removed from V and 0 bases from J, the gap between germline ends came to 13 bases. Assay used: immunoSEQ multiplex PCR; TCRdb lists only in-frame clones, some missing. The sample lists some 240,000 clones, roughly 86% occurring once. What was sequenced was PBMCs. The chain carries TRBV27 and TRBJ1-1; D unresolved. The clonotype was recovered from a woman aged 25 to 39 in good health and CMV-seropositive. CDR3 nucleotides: TGTGCCAGCAGTGTCGGGCCGGGGATGAACACTGAAGCTTTCTTT. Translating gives CASSVGPGMNTEAFF.